The sequence of this TCR beta chain was determined in a study of blood T cell repertoires in COVID-19. Study context: The samples span acute and convalescent COVID-19 from the United States, Italy and Spain. Sample material is recorded as cDNA or gDNA derived from T cells, B-cell-depleted T cells, or PBMCs.

Those enrolled, adults aged roughly 18 to 89 years, came from about two dozen US areas. Only in-frame clones appear in the TCRdb table, and some are missing; sequencing was by immunoSEQ multiplex PCR. This sample has about 260,000 clones, with approximately 89% found just once. Germline CDR1 reads LNHDA; CDR2 reads SQIVND (reference sequence). Deletions cut 0 bases from V and 3 bases from J, with 18 bases between. The CDR3 extends over 18 amino acids. The chain combines TRBV19 with TRBJ1-5; perhaps TRBD1 as D (5 bases). The receptor comes from a woman aged 40 to 49 with acute COVID-19. What was sequenced was PBMCs or T cells enriched from blood (not recorded which). CDR3 in amino acids: CASSIETIRQGSNQPQHF. CDR3 nucleotides: TGTGCCAGTAGTATAGAGACGATAAGGCAGGGATCCAATCAGCCCCAGCATTTT.